This TCR beta chain was observed in a study of response to subunit inactivated influenza vaccine. TCRdb redid the calling of the RT-PCR reads with MiXCR, one entry per CDR3 protein. The sample shows around 520,000 distinct CDR3 sequences, roughly 10% of them seen only once. Findings and limits, study-wide: The authors suggested that every seasonal influenza vaccination recruits few new T cells.

This clonotype was observed a handful of times. Its specificity is not known. The sample here was PBMCs from blood, taken on the day of vaccination. The TCR was taken from a man between 45 and 60 years old who received an inactivated influenza vaccine.

CDR3 loop: CASSSQGETQYF. The CDR3 DNA is TGCGCCAGCAGCTCCCAAGGAGAGACCCAGTACTTC. V and J are TRBV5-1 and TRBJ2-5; D gene uncertain. Germline loops: CDR1 SGHRS, CDR2 YFSETQ. The CDR3 extends over 12 amino acids. Between the trimmed V and J ends, which lost 3 bases and 4 bases, there was a span of 7 bases. Based on the CDR3 plus reference TRBV5-1 and TRBJ2-5, the full variable domain is KAGVTQTPRYLIKTRGQQVTLSCSPISGHRSVSWYQQTPGQGLQFLFEYFSETQRNKGNFPGRFSGRQFSNSRSEMNVSTLELGDSALYLCASSSQGETQYFGPGTRLLVL.